Given below is one T cell receptor (beta chain) in context. Its cognate antigen is unknown. With 60 Vbeta and 13 Jbeta primers, the PCR was carried out. Libraries were prepared by immunoSEQ multiplex PCR; TCRdb keeps only in-frame clonotypes and omits some of them. The sample lists 150,000 or so clones; around 79% were seen once. This specimen comes from a study of cytomegalovirus exposure and HLA in healthy donors. The V end was cut by 1 base, the J end by 0 bases, with 5 bases between. Per germline, CDR1 GTSNPN and CDR2 SVGIG (reference sequence). The CDR3 has 13 amino acids. Regarding the study as a whole: As confirmed in vitro, a few CMV-associated chains were specific for CMV antigens. Data from an earlier analysis indicated that most TCR beta V segments were productive either about 87% or about 30% of the time.

The genes are TRBV30 and TRBJ2-3; no clear D. The material sequenced was PBMCs. This TCR was recovered from a man aged 30 to 45 in good health and CMV-seropositive. The CDR3 DNA is TGTGCCTGGAGTGGTTCTAGCACAGATACGCAGTATTTT. Its translation: CAWSGSSTDTQYF.